These 28 T cell receptor beta chains were sequenced from one sample in a study of Ad26.COV2.S vaccination and SARS-CoV-2 variants. Specified treatment: some 20 received Ad26.COV2.S at low or high dose, single or two shots; several received placebo; per-sample allocation not given. On day 63 after the first injection, vaccine and placebo recipients gave samples. Profiling relied on immunoSEQ multiplex PCR, and the TCRdb table lists in-frame clones only, not all of them. Among some 330,000 clones, about nine tenths were seen once, and the ten largest hold around 5.5%. Sequencing used peripheral blood, obtained in a trial of Ad26.COV2.S vaccine versus placebo. All receptors come from a person between 18 and 59 years old who received the Ad26.COV2.S COVID-19 vaccine or a placebo.

The chain is built from TRBV11-2 and TRBJ1-1; D gene uncertain. CDR3 length: 11 residues. The V and J ends lost 5 bases and 1 base respectively, with 2 bases between them. Germline CDR1 is SGHAT and CDR2 is FQNNGV. This chain's CDR3 is CASSQNTEAFF. The CDR3 region has the DNA TGTGCCAGCAGCCAGAACACTGAAGCTTTCTTT.

The V call is TRBV5-8, the J call TRBJ1-1, with 7 bases fitting TRBD1. This CDR3 comprises 13 residues. Germline-derived CDR1 and CDR2 are SGHTS and YDEGEE. Trimming at V came to 0 bases and at J to 6 bases, leaving 2 bases not matched to a gene. The CDR3 sequence: CASSLVGGAEAFF. CDR3 nucleotide sequence: TGTGCCAGCAGCTTGGTAGGGGGCGCTGAAGCTTTCTTT.

The V call is TRBV19, the J call TRBJ2-1, with D perhaps matching TRBD1 or TRBD2 (5 bases each). The CDR3 sequence is 13 residues long. With 1 base removed from V and 9 bases from J, the gap between germline ends came to 10 bases. Germline V gene lookup returns CDR1 LNHDA and CDR2 SQIVND (reference sequence). CDR3 coding DNA: TGTGCCAGTAGTATAGCTGGGGGATCTGAGCAGTTCTTC. Translation: CASSIAGGSEQFF.

V gene TRBV11-2 combines with J gene TRBJ1-1, with 7 bases matching TRBD1. CDR1 and CDR2 (germline): SGHAT, FQNNGV. J was trimmed by 6 bases and V by 5 bases; bases with no gene match: 9. This CDR3 comprises 14 residues. The CDR3 region has the DNA TGTGCCAGCAGCCCTCCGACAGGGTTCCCTGAAGCTTTCTTT. Translation gives CASSPPTGFPEAFF.

This chain uses TRBV7-8 with TRBJ1-2; D not resolved. V lost 5 bases and J lost 11, with 18 bases in between. The CDR3 is made up of 13 amino acids. The germline gives CDR1 SGHVS, CDR2 FQNEAQ. As DNA, the CDR3 is TGTGCCAGCAGCCCGTCGGCTTGGACGACTTACACCTTC. This sequence encodes CASSPSAWTTYTF.

J is TRBJ2-3 and V is TRBV10-2; 11 bases are a match to TRBD2. Unmatched junction bases numbered 8, after V lost 3 bases and J lost 6 bases. Germline V gives CDR1 WSHSY, CDR2 SAAADI. This CDR3 has 16 amino acids. This CDR3 is CASSDRLAGLKDTQYF. The CDR3 bases are TGCGCCAGCAGTGACCGACTAGCGGGACTCAAGGATACGCAGTATTTT.

As regards this clone: This specimen includes other DNA sequences encoding the same CDR3. J is TRBJ1-1 and V is TRBV12-3 or TRBV12-4; D not resolved. V was trimmed by 5 bases and J by 0 bases, leaving 7 bases between them. The CDR3 is 13 residues long. Here the CDR3 reads CASSLTVNTEAFF. The CDR3 nucleotides read TGTGCCAGCAGTCTCACAGTGAACACTGAAGCTTTCTTT.

The chain joins TRBV27 to TRBJ2-1; no firm D call. Trimming stripped 6 bases from V and 3 bases from J, with 15 bases between. CDR1 is MNHEY and CDR2 is SMNVEV in the germline V gene (reference sequence). This CDR3 region has 15 residues. The CDR3 region is CASSSRSSIYNEQFF. Written as DNA, the CDR3 is TGTGCCAGCAGCTCTCGATCGTCTATCTACAATGAGCAGTTCTTC.

V gene TRBV10-3 combines with J gene TRBJ1-1; no definite D call. This CDR3 comprises 11 residues. The germline V gene has CDR1 ENHRY and CDR2 SYGVKD. Trimming stripped 6 bases from V and 7 bases from J, with 9 bases between. CDR3 residues: CAISADFEAFF. The CDR3 DNA sequence: TGTGCCATCAGCGCTGATTTTGAAGCTTTCTTT.

The V and J genes are TRBV12-3 or TRBV12-4 and TRBJ2-3, with no clear D. The V end was cut by 4 bases, the J end by 0 bases, with 5 bases between. The CDR3 is made up of 13 amino acids. The chain's CDR3 is CASSSPSTDTQYF. CDR3 DNA sequence: TGTGCCAGCAGTTCCCCTAGCACAGATACGCAGTATTTT.

This clone was seen just once. The chain joins TRBV11-3 to TRBJ2-1, with 11 bases matching TRBD2. Trimming at V came to 2 bases and at J to 4 bases, leaving 7 bases not matched to a gene. The germline gives CDR1 SGHNT, CDR2 YENEEA. The CDR3 runs to 17 residues. The CDR3: CASSLRGASGGYNEQFF. CDR3 sequence (DNA): TGTGCCAGCAGCTTACGTGGGGCTAGCGGGGGGTACAATGAGCAGTTCTTC.

This rearrangement joins TRBV27 to TRBJ2-3, with TRBD2 matching 10 bases. The germline V gene encodes CDR1 MNHEY and CDR2 SMNVEV (reference sequence). This CDR3 contains 17 residues. V lost 5 bases and J lost 6; bases outside the gene matches: 14. The CDR3 spells CASSLYPQAGGEDTQYF. In DNA form, the CDR3 reads TGTGCCAGCAGTCTCTACCCCCAAGCGGGAGGGGAGGATACGCAGTATTTT.

The chain recombines TRBV10-3 with TRBJ1-1; a weak D match, TRBD1 (5 bases). Germline V lookup: CDR1 ENHRY, CDR2 SYGVKD. Trimming left V 6 bases short and J 0 bases short, with 11 bases between. This CDR3 contains 14 residues. In DNA, the CDR3 is TGTGCCATCAGCACCGGGACGCTGAACACTGAAGCTTTCTTT. It encodes CAISTGTLNTEAFF.

The J gene is TRBJ1-2, the V gene TRBV7-2; maybe TRBD1 (6 bases). Deletions cut 5 bases from V and 5 bases from J, with 18 bases between. The CDR3 totals 15 residues. Germline-derived CDR1 and CDR2 are SGHTA and FQGNSA. The CDR3 loop is CASSQTGQLSYGYTF. CDR3 nucleotides: TGTGCCAGCAGCCAAACCGGACAGCTTAGTTATGGCTACACCTTC. The full variable domain, with the rest looked up from reference TRBV7-2 and TRBJ1-2, is GAGVSQSPSNKVTEKGKDVELRCDPISGHTALYWYRQSLGQGLEFLIYFQGNSAPDKSGLPSDRFSAERTGGSVSTLTIQRTQQEDSAVYLCASSQTGQLSYGYTFGSGTRLTVV.

The chain couples TRBV27 to TRBJ2-5; 11 nucleotides match TRBD2. The CDR3 covers 19 residues. Germline CDR1 and CDR2: MNHEY and SMNVEV (reference sequence). Trimming removed 5 bases from V and 2 bases from J; junction bases left unmatched: 16. The CDR3 DNA is TGTGCCAGCAGTCCCCCAGGGGCCCGACTAGCGGGGTTACAAGAGACCCAGTACTTC. Its translation is CASSPPGARLAGLQETQYF.

The V and J genes are TRBV5-1 and TRBJ2-1; 7 bases are shared with TRBD1. J gave up 6 bases and V 0 bases, and 6 bases lay outside the gene matches. The CDR3 runs to 15 residues. Germline assignment: CDR1 SGHRS and CDR2 YFSETQ. DNA for the CDR3: TGCGCCAGCAGCTTGGTAGAGGGGGCTATCAATGAGCAGTTCTTC. Residues: CASSLVEGAINEQFF.

The rearrangement links TRBV6-2 or TRBV6-3 to TRBJ1-2, with D maybe TRBD1 (5 bases). V was trimmed by 2 bases and J by 1 base, leaving 11 bases between them. Germline loops: CDR1 MNHEY, CDR2 SVGEGT. The length of the CDR3 is 15 residues. Here the CDR3 reads CASSYEVRDNYGYTF. The DNA for the CDR3 is TGTGCCAGCAGTTACGAGGTCAGGGATAACTATGGCTACACCTTC.

This clone is a singleton in its sample. The V gene is TRBV27, the J gene TRBJ2-1; the D gene is possibly TRBD2 (7 bases). The CDR3 has 14 amino acids. Germline CDR1 reads MNHEY; CDR2 reads SMNVEV (reference sequence). V was pared by 3 bases and J by 7 bases, with 13 bases between. The CDR3 spells CASSLGGARNEQFF. The CDR3 coding sequence is TGTGCCAGCAGTTTGGGGGGGGCGAGGAATGAGCAGTTCTTC.

The rearrangement links TRBV4-1 to TRBJ1-1; 7 bases are a match to TRBD1. The CDR3 is 15 amino acids. Trimming cost V 1 base and J 1 base; bases outside gene matches: 3. Germline V gene sequence: CDR1 MGHRA, CDR2 YSYEKL. CDR3: CASSQGQGTNTEAFF. CDR3 sequence (DNA): TGCGCCAGCAGCCAAGGACAGGGTACGAACACTGAAGCTTTCTTT.

This clone was seen a single time. The chain couples TRBV6-5 to TRBJ1-1; D remains ambiguous. CDR3 length: 15 amino acids. With 2 bases removed from V and 7 bases from J, the gap between germline ends came to 17 bases. Germline lookup yields CDR1 MNHEY and CDR2 SVGAGI. The CDR3 reads CASSYEPRVESEAFF. CDR3 DNA sequence: TGTGCCAGCAGTTACGAACCCCGGGTTGAGAGTGAAGCTTTCTTT.

The table lists this clone with a count of one. The rearrangement links TRBV3-1 (or the pseudogene TRBV3-2) to TRBJ1-1; D is undetermined. CDR3 length: 15 amino acids. Germline V lookup: CDR1 LGHDT, CDR2 YNNKEL (reference sequence). V was shortened by 2 bases and J by 0 bases, with 10 bases between the two germline ends. This CDR3 is CASSQSLSLNTEAFF. CDR3 nucleotides: TGTGCCAGCAGCCAAAGCTTATCGCTGAACACTGAAGCTTTCTTT.

This rearrangement joins TRBV5-4 to TRBJ1-1; TRBD1 agrees at 7 bases. Germline V gene lookup returns CDR1 SGHNT and CDR2 YYREEE (reference sequence). The CDR3 has 15 amino acids. Trimming took 3 bases from V and 5 from J; bases not matched to a gene: 10. The DNA of the CDR3 is TGTGCCAGCAGCTCTACGAGACAGGGTGTAACTGAAGCTTTCTTT. Protein sequence: CASSSTRQGVTEAFF.

In this sample, this clone turned up once. This sequence joins TRBV25-1 and TRBJ1-1; D is unresolved. CDR1 is MGHDK, CDR2 SYGVNS, per germline. The CDR3 is 13 amino acids. V was pared by 2 bases and J by 7 bases, with 11 bases between. The CDR3 DNA reads TGTGCCAGCAGTGAAGGTCCAACTCTTGAAGCTTTCTTT. It is translated as CASSEGPTLEAFF.

The CDR3 nucleotides read TGTGCCAGCAGTGATTGGCTTTCAGGGGTGACCCAGTACTTC. Its translation: CASSDWLSGVTQYF. J is TRBJ2-5 and V is TRBV2; a weak D match, TRBD1 (6 bases). V was pared by 3 bases and J by 7 bases, with 15 bases between. Per germline, CDR1 SNHLY and CDR2 FYNNEI. The CDR3 sequence is 14 residues long.

CDR3 DNA: TGCAGTGCTAGTGGACAGGGCGTTAACTATGGCTACACCTTC. This translates into CSASGQGVNYGYTF. This chain joins TRBV20-1 and TRBJ1-2; 8 bases are a match to TRBD1. Germline trimming cut 3 bases from V and 1 base from J; bases unmatched to any gene: 4. Germline lookup yields CDR1 DFQATT and CDR2 SNEGSKA (reference sequence). This CDR3 has 14 amino acids.

The genes are TRBV4-3 and TRBJ1-6; weak D call: TRBD1 (5 bases). CDR1 and CDR2 (germline): LGHNA, YSLEER. V lost 1 base and J 6 bases, leaving 13 bases between the germline ends. The CDR3 is 16 residues long. The CDR3 DNA follows: TGCGCCAGCAGCCAAGGAGGAGGGGCCGGTAATTCACCCCTCCACTTT. This codes for CASSQGGGAGNSPLHF.

This chain joins TRBV5-4 and TRBJ1-1; no clear D gene. The CDR3 extends over 15 amino acids. CDR1 is SGHNT, CDR2 YYREEE, per germline (reference sequence). Between the trimmed V and J ends, which lost 5 bases and 4 bases, there was a span of 18 bases. The CDR3 sequence: CASSPDPSAGTEAFF. Here the CDR3 DNA reads TGTGCCAGCAGTCCGGACCCCTCGGCGGGCACTGAAGCTTTCTTT.

The chain is built from TRBV3-1 (or the pseudogene TRBV3-2) and TRBJ2-1, with D unresolved. Trimming took off 3 bases at V and 7 bases at J, with 16 bases between the two ends. This CDR3 is built from 15 residues. CDR1 LGHDT and CDR2 YNNKEL come from the germline V gene (reference sequence). The CDR3 here is CASSHRPVAVNEQFF. CDR3 DNA: TGTGCCAGCAGCCACCGGCCGGTAGCCGTGAATGAGCAGTTCTTC.